This is a list of T cell receptor beta chains from one sample in a study of blood T cell repertoires in COVID-19. The repertoire was sequenced with immunoSEQ multiplex PCR; TCRdb's copy has only in-frame clones and lacks some. The profile shows 290,000 or so clones, approximately 85% of them singletons. The sample comprised peripheral blood. The source is a man aged 50 or older with active or convalescent COVID-19. Each CDR3 is given with its conserved first and last residue.

>TRBV4-1|TRBJ2-5
CASSQGDSQETQYF
>TRBV7-9|TRBJ2-1
CASSLAASGPYNEQFF
>TRBV30|TRBJ1-1
CAWTVGRVGTEAFF
>TRBV12-3/TRBV12-4|TRBJ1-1
CASSLAGQLLAFF
>TRBV20-1|TRBJ1-3
CSASDGQTSGNTIYF
>TRBV9|TRBJ2-1
CASSVALHSYNEQFF
>TRBV19|TRBJ1-2
CASSGSGYLSGYTF
>TRBV19|TRBJ1-1
CASRDRGRGYTEAFF
>TRBV19|TRBJ1-5
CASSMDRYNQPQHF
>TRBV27|TRBJ2-1
CASSLSGLAGGMGGEQFF
>TRBV19|TRBJ2-1
CATKLSGGYNEQFF
>TRBV1|TRBJ2-2
CTSSQDRGGELFF
>TRBV12-3/TRBV12-4|TRBJ1-2
CASGLQGSYGYTF
>TRBV4-2|TRBJ2-1
CASSQEGTSMNEQFF
>TRBV5-1|TRBJ2-3
CASSLRTSGRGFSDTQYF
>TRBV2|TRBJ1-1
CASRNTGMPEAFF
>TRBV18|TRBJ1-2
CASSPGQGVGYTF
>TRBV6-5|TRBJ1-1
CASSYLSRGNTEAFF
>TRBV18|TRBJ1-5
CASSTAGGPQPQHF
>TRBV9|TRBJ2-7
CASSPGGRPDEQYF
>TRBV4-1|TRBJ2-3
CASSQDLAGTDTQYF
>TRBV5-1|TRBJ2-2
CASSRRGFSGGELFF
>TRBV5-4|TRBJ2-2
CASSQRLAGGLSGGELFF
>TRBV12-3/TRBV12-4|TRBJ1-1
CASRDRARTEAFF
>TRBV4-1|TRBJ2-1
CASSQVEGVPYNEQFF
>TRBV5-8|TRBJ2-7
CASSLANGGGRGNYEQYF
>TRBV19|TRBJ1-1
CASSTLGSTEAFF
>TRBV6-5|TRBJ1-6
CASSSGTGSYNSPLHF
>TRBV29-1|TRBJ1-1
CSVMTANTEAFF
>TRBV7-9|TRBJ2-7
CASSLTGAKTSYEQYF
>TRBV2|TRBJ2-1
CASSGGRANEQFF
>TRBV28|TRBJ2-2
CASRLGGLTGELFF
>TRBV30|TRBJ2-2
CAWSASGRFAGELFF
>TRBV6-2/TRBV6-3|TRBJ2-3
CASSRSTGILGDTQYF
>TRBV19|TRBJ2-3
CASRGSPRLAGGSDTQYF
>TRBV10-2|TRBJ2-7
CASSESTRASSYEQYF
>TRBV5-1|TRBJ2-1
CASSLGGHNEQFF
>TRBV6-5|TRBJ2-5
CASSQGLAGMETQYF
>TRBV6-5|TRBJ2-7
CASSWGGQGAGEQYF